The 2 T cell receptor beta chains below were found in one sample sequenced in a study of OX40 agonist ivuxolimab in advanced cancers. Preparation of the library involved the immunoSEQ multiplex PCR assay. What TCRdb holds here is the immuneACCESS table cut down to in-frame rearrangements. Part of the clones is not present; checked against another copy, under half of the missing clones reflect an unresolved V gene, and the others are unexplained. Here the sample has roughly 60,000 clones; roughly 86% occur a single time. Less than 1.1% of the sample goes to the ten largest clones. This specimen consisted of CD4+ or CD8+ T cells sorted from blood, obtained in a trial of the OX40 agonist ivuxolimab. The receptors were sampled from an adult with an advanced solid tumor such as melanoma, head and neck, liver or kidney cancer.

The J gene is TRBJ1-1, the V gene TRBV6-1, with TRBD1 identical over 9 bases. Germline V gene sequence: CDR1 MNHNS, CDR2 SASEGT. Unmatched junction bases numbered 9, after V lost 11 bases and J lost 5 bases. CDR3 length equals 13 residues. Here the CDR3 DNA reads TGTGCCTGCAACGACAGGGGGTGGACTGAAGCTTTCTTT. Its translation: CACNDRGWTEAFF.

The rearrangement joins TRBV10-1 to TRBJ1-2; D remains ambiguous. Deletions cut 5 bases from V and 1 base from J, with 8 bases between. This CDR3 is built from 13 residues. Germline V gene data show CDR1 as WNHNN and CDR2 as SYGVQD (reference sequence). CDR3 DNA sequence: TGCGCCAGCAGTTCAACAGTTAACTATGGCTACACCTTC. Its protein product is CASSSTVNYGYTF.